This T cell receptor (beta chain) was captured by sequencing in a study of vaccination and CD4 T cells after COVID-19. As regards this clonotype: Its antigen remains unidentified.

The germline gives CDR1 MNHEY, CDR2 SMNVEV (reference sequence). This CDR3 spans 13 amino acids. V was trimmed by 1 base and J by 5 bases, leaving 6 bases between them. With the Oncomine TCR Beta short-read assay, DNA from cultured CD4+ T cells was sequenced. TCRdb reprocessed the PCR reads via MiXCR and lists one record per CDR3 protein. The repertoire consists of 13,000 to 15,000 distinct CDR3 sequences, with roughly 53% occurring once and the leading ten covering roughly 4.5%. Treatment in this sample: roughly ten-day PBMC culture with coronavirus spike peptide pools or control peptides (ViraFEST assay).

The specimen comprised CD4+ T cells from blood, cultured in vitro, sampled before SARS-CoV-2 vaccination. The J gene is TRBJ1-5, the V gene TRBV27; D is unclear. This clonotype was obtained from a human donor who had recovered from COVID-19. DNA of the CDR3: TGTGCCAGCAGTTTATACACCGATCAGCCCCAGCATTTT. It is translated as CASSLYTDQPQHF.